This TCR beta chain was obtained from a study of blood T cell repertoires in COVID-19. Whole-study context: Acute and convalescent COVID-19 samples came from the United States, Italy and Spain. T cells, B-cell-depleted T cells, or PBMCs supplied cDNA or gDNA.

In the case of this clone: The junction does not match germline at one end; this may be a read error. Other nucleotide sequences in the sample specify the same CDR3.

Original methodology: For nucleated cells, counts were estimated from reference gene primer amplification. Repertoires were generated with immunoSEQ multiplex PCR, while TCRdb's copy carries only in-frame clones and drops some. V and J calls and clone size are given by that table; D and trimming were obtained from the DNA. This table has under 250,000 clones, approximately 78% appearing once. This CDR3 is built from 13 residues. The genes are TRBV12-3 or TRBV12-4 and TRBJ1-1; D is ambiguous. Sequencing was done on a sample of peripheral blood. The TCR sequence derives from a young woman with acute or convalescent COVID-19. DNA of the CDR3: TGTGCCAGCAGCTTAGGGCAGAACACTGAAGCTTTCTTT. Translated: CASSLGQNTEAFF.